These 19 T cell receptor beta chains share one sample of origin, sequenced in a study of blood T cell repertoires in COVID-19. Generated by immunoSEQ multiplex PCR, the TCRdb table keeps only in-frame clones and is missing some. The data contain some 210,000 clones, approximately 84% of them seen just once; the ten biggest clones take up 4% to 6%. What was sequenced was peripheral blood. These receptors originate from a woman between 70 and 85 years old with active or convalescent COVID-19.

There are a few counts of this clone. The chain recombines TRBV28 with TRBJ1-6, with D maybe TRBD1 (5 bases). With 3 bases removed from V and 7 bases from J, the gap between germline ends came to 7 bases. In germline, CDR1 is MDHEN, CDR2 SYDVKM. The CDR3 loop spans 13 amino acids. For the CDR3, the DNA is TGTGCCAGCAGTTTTGGGGGGAATTCACCCCTCCACTTT. Translated: CASSFGGNSPLHF.

The rearrangement joins TRBV7-9 to TRBJ2-1, with TRBD1 as a possible D gene (6 bases). The CDR3 covers 14 residues. Germline CDR1 SEHNR, CDR2 FQNEAQ (reference sequence). Trimming left V 1 base short and J 10 bases short, with 14 bases between. CDR3 DNA: TGTGCCAGCAGCTTAGTGGGACACCCTTGGGAGCAGTTCTTC. Translation gives CASSLVGHPWEQFF.

V gene TRBV19 combines with J gene TRBJ1-5; D perhaps matches TRBD1 (6 bases). The ends were cut back, 5 bases at V and 5 bases at J, with 13 bases in the middle. From germline, CDR1 is LNHDA and CDR2 SQIVND (reference sequence). This CDR3 has 14 amino acids. The CDR3 loop is CASSDDRTYQPQHF. The CDR3 nucleotides read TGTGCCAGTAGTGACGACAGGACCTATCAGCCCCAGCATTTT.

The chain combines TRBV6-5 with TRBJ2-1; 9 bases are shared with TRBD2. The germline V gene has CDR1 MNHEY and CDR2 SVGAGI. The CDR3 has 15 amino acids. V shed 6 bases and J 6 bases; nucleotides not matched to a gene: 9. The CDR3 DNA is TGTGCCAGCAGCAGTAGCGGGAGTGGAACCAATGAGCAGTTCTTC. Protein sequence: CASSSSGSGTNEQFF.

This clone has only a few counts. The chain links TRBV11-1 to TRBJ1-1, with TRBD1 identical over 8 bases. There are 13 residues in the CDR3. The junction had 5 bases not matched to a gene; V was cut back by 5 bases and J by 6 bases. Germline lookup yields CDR1 SGHAT and CDR2 FQDESV (reference sequence). For the CDR3, the DNA is TGTGCCAGCAGCCCGGACAGGGTGGCTGAAGCTTTCTTT. The encoded protein is CASSPDRVAEAFF.

V and J are TRBV2 and TRBJ2-7; 10 bases agree with TRBD2. The CDR3 is made up of 13 amino acids. V shed 3 bases and J 4 bases; nucleotides not matched to a gene: 0. The germline CDR1 and CDR2 sequences are SNHLY and FYNNEI. The CDR3 DNA reads TGTGCCAGCAGTGAGGGACTAGCGTACGAGCAGTACTTC. Its protein is CASSEGLAYEQYF.

This sequence joins TRBV30 and TRBJ1-4; D call uncertain. Trimming cost V 2 bases and J 5 bases, with 3 bases left between them. CDR1 is GTSNPN and CDR2 is SVGIG in the germline V gene (reference sequence). This CDR3 region has 11 residues. The DNA for the CDR3 is TGTGCCTGGAGTCAAAATGAAAAACTGTTTTTT. Protein: CAWSQNEKLFF.

This chain uses TRBV18 with TRBJ1-5; no definite D call. V gave up 5 bases and J gave up 3 bases, with 11 bases separating them. Germline V lookup: CDR1 KGHSH, CDR2 LQKENI. The CDR3 is made up of 14 amino acids. The CDR3 coding sequence is TGTGCCAGCTCAAAAAGCACAGACAATCAGCCCCAGCATTTT. Its protein is CASSKSTDNQPQHF. The full variable domain, in which reference TRBV18 and TRBJ1-5 provide the parts outside the CDR3, is NAGVMQNPRHLVRRRGQEARLRCSPMKGHSHVYWYRQLPEEGLKFMVYLQKENIIDESGMPKERFSAEFPKEGPSILRIQQVVRGDSAAYFCASSKSTDNQPQHFGDGTRLSIL.

The rearrangement uses TRBV6-2 or TRBV6-3 and TRBJ1-1, with TRBD1 identical over 8 bases. The V gene's germline CDR1 is MNHEY and CDR2 SVGEGT. There are 14 residues in the CDR3. Germline trimming cut 4 bases from V and 11 bases from J; bases unmatched to any gene: 12. The CDR3 here is CASSFYPGQGAAFF. Here the CDR3 DNA reads TGTGCCAGCAGTTTCTACCCCGGACAGGGCGCGGCTTTCTTT.

This chain connects TRBV18 to TRBJ1-3; D not certain. The CDR3 is 13 amino acids. In germline, CDR1 is KGHSH, CDR2 LQKENI. V lost 2 bases and J lost 4, with 6 bases in between. The CDR3 sequence: CASSPRRGNTIYF. The CDR3 DNA is TGTGCCAGCTCACCAAGGAGGGGAAACACCATATATTTT.

The chain carries TRBV11-2 and TRBJ2-5; no firm D call. The germline V gene has CDR1 SGHAT and CDR2 FQNNGV. The length of the CDR3 is 13 residues. Trimming removed 7 bases from V and 5 bases from J, with 14 bases in between. The CDR3 DNA reads as TGTGCCAGCACCCAGTGGTCTCTGGAGACCCAGTACTTC. Translated, it gives CASTQWSLETQYF.

This rearrangement joins TRBV28 to TRBJ2-7, with 7 bases that match TRBD2. CDR1 and CDR2 from the germline V gene are MDHEN and SYDVKM. V dropped 8 bases and J dropped 4; count of bases not matched to a gene: 11. The CDR3 loop spans 14 amino acids. This CDR3 reads CASVTGGGYYEQYF. The CDR3 coding sequence is TGTGCCAGCGTTACCGGCGGGGGTTATTACGAGCAGTACTTC.

The CDR3 DNA reads as TGCGCCAGCAGCGACGACGGAGGGAACTATGGCTACACCTTC. Translating it yields CASSDDGGNYGYTF. The V call is TRBV5-1, the J call TRBJ1-2; D remains unclear. Between the trimmed V and J ends, which lost 4 bases and 2 bases, there was a span of 12 bases. The CDR3 has 14 amino acids. In germline, CDR1 is SGHRS, CDR2 YFSETQ.

V usage is TRBV29-1 and J usage is TRBJ2-2; unclear D gene. V was cut by 4 bases and J by 1 base, with 7 bases left in between. The CDR3 length is 13 residues. The V gene's germline CDR1 is SQVTM and CDR2 ANQGSEA. As DNA, the CDR3 is TGCAGCGTTGTCAGACAGAACACCGGGGAGCTGTTTTTT. Encoded protein: CSVVRQNTGELFF.

The chain joins TRBV15 to TRBJ1-2, with TRBD1 as a possible D gene (5 bases). Deletions cut 4 bases from V and 8 bases from J, with 17 bases between. This CDR3 is built from 14 residues. CDR1 LNHNV and CDR2 YYDKDF come from the germline V gene (reference sequence). The chain's CDR3 is CATSIYFRVWGYTF. The CDR3, as DNA: TGTGCCACCAGCATTTACTTCAGGGTCTGGGGCTACACCTTC.

The chain joins TRBV6-5 to TRBJ1-5; D gene unclear. This CDR3 comprises 15 residues. Trimming stripped 8 bases from V and 0 bases from J, with 14 bases between. CDR1 and CDR2 from the germline V gene are MNHEY and SVGAGI. Written as DNA, the CDR3 is TGTGCCAGCGTCCGGAGGAGCATTAGCAATCAGCCCCAGCATTTT. This translates into CASVRRSISNQPQHF.

The chain employs TRBV28 and TRBJ2-5, with 7 bases matching TRBD2. The CDR3 loop spans 15 amino acids. J lost 5 bases, V lost 5 bases, and 11 bases had no gene match. Germline V gives CDR1 MDHEN, CDR2 SYDVKM. The CDR3 DNA sequence: TGTGCCAGCAGTACCCGGGCGGGAGTTAGTGAGACCCAGTACTTC. This sequence encodes CASSTRAGVSETQYF.

This clone was observed once. The CDR3 coding sequence is TGTGCCAGCACCGCTACTTCTGGAAACACCATATATTTT. This translates into CASTATSGNTIYF. The chain has TRBV2 and TRBJ1-3; D is uncertain. The V end was cut by 7 bases, the J end by 1 base, with 8 bases between. This CDR3 has 13 residues. The germline CDR1 and CDR2 sequences are SNHLY and FYNNEI.

The chain combines TRBV19 with TRBJ2-1; 7 bases map to TRBD2. V trimming: 2 bases; J trimming: 1 base; junction bases outside the gene matches: 8. There are 17 residues in the CDR3. Germline-derived CDR1 and CDR2 are LNHDA and SQIVND (reference sequence). The CDR3 loop is CASSIFPSGASYNEQFF. In DNA form, the CDR3 reads TGTGCCAGTAGTATATTCCCCAGCGGGGCATCCTACAATGAGCAGTTCTTC.